This is a list of T cell receptor beta chains from one sample in a study of molecular identifiers for immune sequencing clone quantification. TCRdb reprocessed the PCR reads via MiXCR and lists one record per CDR3 protein. The sample includes 300,000 to 400,000 distinct CDR3 sequences, about 22% seen only once; the top ten take approximately 0.83%. Sequenced input: naive CD8+ T cells from blood, with Jurkat cell RNA spiked in. The receptor source for this set is a human donor in good health. Some libraries in this study had Jurkat cell RNA spiked in. The CDR3 runs from the conserved cysteine through the conserved F or W. A D gene is named only where the DNA matches it firmly. For some rows the clone size is stated as once, few or many, or as a class when expanded; others skip it.

clone_size j_call v_call d_call cdr3_nt cdr3_aa
- TRBJ1-3 TRBV15 TRBD1 TGTGCCACGGATGCAGGGGGTGGAAACACCATATATTTT CATDAGGGNTIYF
- TRBJ2-2 TRBV29-1 - TGCAGCGTTGAGGGGTGGTCAGGGGAGGCCGGGGAGCTGTTTTTT CSVEGWSGEAGELFF
many TRBJ2-3 TRBV7-6 TRBD2 TGTGCCAGCAGCCTCCTCTCAGCGGGGAGCACAGATACGCAGTATTTT CASSLLSAGSTDTQYF
many TRBJ2-7 TRBV5-6 - TGTGCCAGCAGCAAGACAGGAGACGAGCAGTACTTC CASSKTGDEQYF
many TRBJ2-1 TRBV5-5 TRBD2 TGTGCCAGCAGCTTGAGCGGGACCACCTACCTCTACAATGAGCAGTTCTTC CASSLSGTTYLYNEQFF
- TRBJ2-7 TRBV6-2/TRBV6-3 - TGTGCCAGCAGTTACTCGAATCCCGGGGGTTCCTCCTACGAGCAGTACTTC CASSYSNPGGSSYEQYF
many TRBJ1-3 TRBV7-9 - TGTGCCAGCAGCTTCCCACAGATCTCTGGAAACACCATATATTTT CASSFPQISGNTIYF
- TRBJ2-7 TRBV4-3 - TGCGCCAGCAGCCAAGACCGAGGGATTAGATACGAGCAGTACTTC CASSQDRGIRYEQYF
few TRBJ2-7 TRBV27 - TGTGCCAGCAGTTTAATCTCAGGGAACTACGAGCAGTACTTC CASSLISGNYEQYF
many TRBJ1-1 TRBV5-1 - TGCGCCAGCAGCGCTGGCGGGGCAGGCATGAACACTGAAGCTTTCTTT CASSAGGAGMNTEAFF
- TRBJ1-3 TRBV20-1 - TGCAGTGCTAGAGATCCGGGAGGGACTGGAAACACCATATATTTT CSARDPGGTGNTIYF
many TRBJ2-7 TRBV7-9 TRBD1 TGTGCCAGCAGCTTAAGTGACAGGGGGACCCACGAGCAGTACTTC CASSLSDRGTHEQYF
- TRBJ2-5 TRBV7-9 TRBD2 TGTGCCAGCAGCACCCCGGAACTAGCGGTACAAGAGACCCAGTACTTC CASSTPELAVQETQYF
- TRBJ2-7 TRBV25-1 - TGTGCCAGCAGTGAATCCCCGTCGGGAATCCACTACGAGCAGTACTTC CASSESPSGIHYEQYF
many TRBJ1-2 TRBV11-2 - TGTGCCAGCAGCCTACAGCCGGGGGCACTCTATGGCTACACCTTC CASSLQPGALYGYTF
many TRBJ1-1 TRBV27 - TGTGCCAGCAGTTTGGGGTGGGGCTACACTGAAGCTTTCTTT CASSLGWGYTEAFF
many TRBJ1-1 TRBV5-5 TRBD1 TGTGCCAGCAGCTTGCGATATGGGGGACAGGGGTTCACTGAAGCTTTCTTT CASSLRYGGQGFTEAFF
many TRBJ2-7 TRBV29-1 - TGCAGCGTACCCGGGGTCAGCTCCTACGAGCAGTACTTC CSVPGVSSYEQYF
many TRBJ2-7 TRBV7-9 - TGTGCCAGCAGCCCCAGTTCCAGCCAGGGCAACGAGCAGTACTTC CASSPSSSQGNEQYF
few TRBJ1-2 TRBV7-9 - TGTGCCAGCAGCTTAACTACAGCAGCTAACTATGGCTACACCTTC CASSLTTAANYGYTF
- TRBJ2-5 TRBV6-2/TRBV6-3 TRBD2 TGTGCCAGCAGCCGACTAGCGGGGGGGCTAGAGACCCAGTACTTC CASSRLAGGLETQYF
many TRBJ2-1 TRBV14 - TGTGCCAGCAGCCAAGATATTTTCTATCGGGGTAATGAGCAGTTCTTC CASSQDIFYRGNEQFF
- TRBJ2-7 TRBV27 TRBD1 TGTGCCAGCAGCCCCGGGACAGGGTTTTTCGAGCAGTACTTC CASSPGTGFFEQYF
many TRBJ2-3 TRBV5-1 - TGCGCCAGCAGCCCCCGCCCTACGGGACTGAGCACAGATACGCAGTATTTT CASSPRPTGLSTDTQYF
many TRBJ2-2 TRBV12-3/TRBV12-4 - TGTGCCGGGACCGGGGTGGTAGATGGCGGGGAGCTGTTTTTT CAGTGVVDGGELFF
many TRBJ2-3 TRBV12-3/TRBV12-4 TRBD2 TGTGCCAGCAGTTTACGAGCTACGGAGCGGGGTAGCACAGATACGCAGTATTTT CASSLRATERGSTDTQYF
few TRBJ2-2 TRBV2 - TGTGCCAGCGGAACTGGCGTATACACCGGGGAGCTGTTTTTT CASGTGVYTGELFF
many TRBJ2-7 TRBV29-1 TRBD2 TGCAGCGTTGGGGGGGGGACCCTCTACGGGCAGTACTTC CSVGGGTLYGQYF
many TRBJ2-3 TRBV7-3 - TGTGCCAGCAGCTCAGCGGATGCAGATACGCAGTATTTT CASSSADADTQYF
many TRBJ1-2 TRBV28 - TGTGCCAGCAGACCGGGCGAGGGACCATTTCATTATGGCTACACCTTC CASRPGEGPFHYGYTF
many TRBJ2-3 TRBV28 TRBD1 TGTGCCACCGGCGGGACAGGGTTACCAGATACGCAGTATTTT CATGGTGLPDTQYF
many TRBJ2-3 TRBV5-4 - TGTGCCAGCAGCTTGGCCGGGCTGCCAGATACGCAGTATTTT CASSLAGLPDTQYF
many TRBJ2-1 TRBV2 - TGTGCCAGCAGTGAATTTGTCGGGCTAGTAGCGTACAATGAGCAGTTCTTC CASSEFVGLVAYNEQFF
many TRBJ2-1 TRBV7-2 - TGTGCCAGCAGCTTGGGACCCAACAATGAGCAGTTCTTC CASSLGPNNEQFF
many TRBJ1-1 TRBV2 - TGTGCCAGCAGTGAAGGGGAGGATCGGTCGAGACGTAGCACTGAAGCTTTCTTT CASSEGEDRSRRSTEAFF
many TRBJ1-2 TRBV19 - TGTGCCAGTAGTATGGGTCCGGTCGGGGGCTACACCTTC CASSMGPVGGYTF